This T cell receptor beta chain was recorded in a study of human T cells and chemical hapten exposure. This clonotype was detected many times. The antigen remains undetermined. Study findings and constraints: Given that the donors had alopecia, their immune response may differ from that seen in healthy people.

The time point was: pre-sensitization, week 0. Treatment indicated: therapeutic diphenylcyclopropenone sensitization with weekly scalp DPC. From whole blood left unfractionated, total RNA was extracted. The library tagged individual cDNA molecules with unique molecular identifiers. TCRdb reanalysed the RACE reads using MiXCR and keeps one entry per CDR3 protein. The sample holds tens of thousands of distinct CDR3 sequences, over 8% seen once. The V end was cut by 5 bases, the J end by 4 bases, with 11 bases between. From germline, CDR1 is MNHEY and CDR2 SVGAGI. The CDR3 is 13 amino acids. The receptor was isolated from a woman aged 35 to 49 with alopecia areata. Some clones in this sample may be carry-over from other donors' samples. The V call is TRBV6-5, the J call TRBJ1-2; maybe TRBD1 (6 bases). Sequences were derived from whole blood, sampled in connection with sensitization to the hapten diphenylcyclopropenone (DPC). The CDR3 region is CASSTGQFYGYTF. The DNA of the CDR3 is TGTGCCAGCAGTACCGGACAGTTCTATGGCTACACCTTC.